This T cell receptor (beta chain) was sequenced in a study of blood T cell repertoires in COVID-19. At the level of the study: From the United States, Italy and Spain came samples of acute and convalescent COVID-19. PBMCs, B-cell-depleted T cells, or T cells were the source of the cDNA or gDNA that made up the material.

This CDR3 has 15 residues. V lost 6 bases and J lost 2; bases outside the gene matches: 9. The V gene's germline CDR1 is MNHEY and CDR2 SVGAGI. The repertoire was sequenced with immunoSEQ multiplex PCR; TCRdb's copy has only in-frame clones and lacks some. The repertoire includes tens of thousands of clones, roughly 85% of them detected once, and approximately 4.5% sits in the top ten. Seattle's enrolled individuals joined amid active infection and were then monitored longitudinally. The material sequenced was peripheral blood. The chain combines TRBV6-5 with TRBJ1-1, with 7 nucleotides matching TRBD1. The TCR comes from a man between 60 and 75 years old with COVID-19, enrolled during active disease. CDR3 sequence reads: CASRGSGGANTEAFF. CDR3 coding DNA: TGTGCCAGCAGAGGGTCAGGGGGAGCAAACACTGAAGCTTTCTTT.